The 28 T cell receptor beta chains below come from one sample, sequenced in a study of T cells after yellow fever vaccination. MiXCR was run by TCRdb on the 5' RACE reads, yielding one entry per CDR3 protein. The table includes a few hundred thousand distinct CDR3 sequences, less than 4.5% detected once. The material sequenced was PBMCs, taken on the day of the yellow fever booster vaccination. These receptors were collected from a man between 18 and 29 years old who received the YFV17D yellow fever vaccine.

The table lists this clonotype with many counts. The chain employs TRBV5-1 and TRBJ2-4; D tentatively reads TRBD1 or TRBD2 (6 bases each). The ends were cut back, 1 base at V and 8 bases at J, with 16 bases in the middle. Germline CDR1 is SGHRS and CDR2 is YFSETQ. CDR3 length: 15 residues. CDR3 bases: TGCGCCAGCAGCTTGAACAGGGCGGAGGGGGACATTCAGTACTTC. Protein: CASSLNRAEGDIQYF.

This clonotype showed up many times. The chain couples TRBV9 to TRBJ2-1, with D uncertain. This CDR3 comprises 15 residues. Trimming removed 0 bases at V and 2 bases at J, with 9 bases between. Germline CDR1 is SGDLS and CDR2 is YYNGEE. This chain's CDR3 is CASSVEPRAYNEQFF. In DNA, the CDR3 is TGTGCCAGCAGCGTAGAACCCCGTGCCTACAATGAGCAGTTCTTC. The entire variable domain, with the rest obtained from reference TRBV9 and TRBJ2-1, is as follows: DSGVTQTPKHLITATGQRVTLRCSPRSGDLSVYWYQQSLDQGLQFLIQYYNGEERAKGNILERFSAQQFPDLHSELNLSSLELGDSALYFCASSVEPRAYNEQFFGPGTRLTVL.

This clonotype was counted at least ten times. The rearrangement joins TRBV7-2 to TRBJ2-7; no definite D call. This CDR3 region has 12 residues. The V end lost 5 bases, the J end lost 7 bases, and 12 bases lay between the germline ends. Germline lookup yields CDR1 SGHTA and CDR2 FQGNSA. DNA of the CDR3: TGTGCCAGCAGCACCGCCCTAGGTGAGCAGTACTTC. This sequence encodes CASSTALGEQYF.

This clonotype was recorded a few times. The genes are TRBV20-1 and TRBJ1-1; tentatively, D is TRBD1 (6 bases). The V end lost 3 bases, the J end lost 4 bases, and 12 bases lay between the germline ends. Germline assignment: CDR1 DFQATT and CDR2 SNEGSKA (reference sequence). This CDR3 has 13 amino acids. CDR3 in amino acids: CSARGGGSTEAFF. CDR3 in DNA: TGCAGTGCTAGGGGCGGGGGCAGCACTGAAGCTTTCTTT.

This clonotype was seen many times. The chain combines TRBV7-8 with TRBJ1-2, with D unresolved. Looked up from germline, CDR1 is SGHVS and CDR2 is FQNEAQ. V was trimmed by 5 bases and J by 2 bases, leaving 6 bases between them. This CDR3 is 12 amino acids long. The CDR3 loop is CASSGQNYGYTF. The CDR3 DNA sequence: TGTGCCAGCAGCGGGCAGAACTATGGCTACACCTTC.

This clonotype was observed at least ten times. This rearrangement joins TRBV7-9 to TRBJ1-4; a possible D gene is TRBD1 (5 bases). Trimming cost V 2 bases and J 6 bases, with 13 bases left between them. Germline CDR1 and CDR2: SEHNR and FQNEAQ (reference sequence). CDR3 length: 15 residues. Here the CDR3 reads CASSLFMGRYEKLFF. CDR3 nucleotides: TGTGCCAGCAGCTTATTTATGGGACGATATGAAAAACTGTTTTTT. The whole variable domain, filled in from reference TRBV7-9 and TRBJ1-4, reads DTGVSQNPRHKITKRGQNVTFRCDPISEHNRLYWYRQTLGQGPEFLTYFQNEAQLEKSRLLSDRFSAERPKGSFSTLEIQRTEQGDSAMYLCASSLFMGRYEKLFFGSGTQLSVL.

The chain couples TRBV7-9 to TRBJ1-3, with D unresolved. Deletions cut 3 bases from V and 2 bases from J, with 11 bases between. CDR3 length equals 15 residues. CDR1 and CDR2 (germline): SEHNR, FQNEAQ (reference sequence). Written as DNA, the CDR3 is TGTGCCAGCAGCTTGGTGTCCCTGGCTGGAAACACCATATATTTT. Protein product: CASSLVSLAGNTIYF.

The chain employs TRBV7-9 and TRBJ1-1; D might be TRBD1 (5 bases). Germline V gene sequence: CDR1 SEHNR, CDR2 FQNEAQ (reference sequence). The CDR3 totals 14 residues. V was cut by 0 bases and J by 7 bases, with 12 bases left in between. CDR3 coding DNA: TGTGCCAGCAGCTTAGCCGATGGGGGGGGTGAAGCTTTCTTT. It yields the protein CASSLADGGGEAFF.

This clonotype was detected only a few times. The chain joins TRBV27 to TRBJ1-5; TRBD1 aligns across 7 bases. Trimming at V came to 8 bases and at J to 7 bases, leaving 14 bases not matched to a gene. This CDR3 is built from 15 residues. In germline, CDR1 is MNHEY, CDR2 SMNVEV (reference sequence). CDR3 in DNA: TGTGCCAGCGGTCCAACAGGGGTCAGGCGACAGCCCCAGCATTTT. Protein sequence: CASGPTGVRRQPQHF.

This clonotype was counted between two and nine times. The CDR3 protein is CASSSGTGHSGELFF. The CDR3 nucleotides are TGTGCCAGCAGCTCCGGGACAGGTCATTCCGGGGAGCTGTTTTTT. V usage is TRBV7-3 and J usage is TRBJ2-2; TRBD1 aligns across 8 bases. The germline CDR1 and CDR2 sequences are SGHTA and FQGTGA. CDR3 length equals 15 residues. Trimming at V came to 4 bases and at J to 6 bases, leaving 7 bases not matched to a gene.

The V and J genes are TRBV7-3 and TRBJ1-2; D remains unclear. V lost 5 bases and J 6 bases, leaving 25 bases between the germline ends. The CDR3 extends over 17 amino acids. CDR1 is SGHTA, CDR2 FQGTGA, per germline. The CDR3: CASSPYPLERFSHGYTF. In nucleotides, the CDR3 is TGTGCCAGCAGCCCCTACCCCTTAGAGCGATTCTCTCATGGCTACACCTTC.

The chain carries TRBV29-1 and TRBJ2-7, with D possibly TRBD1 on 6 matching bases. Germline values: CDR1 SQVTM, CDR2 ANQGSEA. This CDR3 has 13 amino acids. The ends were cut back, 5 bases at V and 6 bases at J, with 17 bases in the middle. The CDR3 here is CSVTSDSPCEQYF. The DNA of the CDR3 is TGCAGCGTTACGTCGGACAGCCCCTGCGAGCAGTACTTC.

This clonotype was detected many times. V gene TRBV7-2 combines with J gene TRBJ2-5; TRBD2 is a possible D gene (6 bases). Germline V gene sequence: CDR1 SGHTA, CDR2 FQGNSA. There are 14 residues in the CDR3. Trimming took 5 bases from V and 1 from J, leaving 11 bases between them. Here the CDR3 reads CASSPRRAQETQYF. CDR3 DNA: TGTGCCAGCAGCCCCCGGAGGGCCCAAGAGACCCAGTACTTC.

The CDR3 protein is CATSRVTAGGYTF. CDR3 nucleotides: TGTGCCACCAGCAGAGTCACCGCAGGCGGCTACACCTTC. V gene TRBV15 combines with J gene TRBJ1-2; D call uncertain. V lost 1 base, J lost 8 bases, and 11 bases lay in between. This CDR3 region has 13 residues. Germline CDR1 and CDR2: LNHNV and YYDKDF (reference sequence).

There are a few counts of this clonotype. This chain connects TRBV20-1 to TRBJ2-7; TRBD1 matches at 7 bases. The germline gives CDR1 DFQATT, CDR2 SNEGSKA (reference sequence). The trim removed 2 bases at V and 6 bases at J, leaving 10 bases unmatched. The CDR3 extends over 14 amino acids. CDR3 in amino acids: CSARRNRGRGEQYF. The CDR3 DNA reads as TGCAGTGCTAGAAGAAACAGGGGACGGGGCGAGCAGTACTTC.

The J gene is TRBJ1-2, the V gene TRBV19; the D is unclear. The CDR3 contains 14 residues. Germline CDR1 reads LNHDA; CDR2 reads SQIVND (reference sequence). V dropped 7 bases and J dropped 5 bases, with 17 bases sitting between them. The DNA for the CDR3 is TGTGCCAGTAACATGGGAGCCTCAGGATATGGCTACACCTTC. Protein product: CASNMGASGYGYTF.

This clonotype showed up just a few times. The chain combines TRBV7-2 with TRBJ1-2, with D perhaps TRBD1 (6 bases). The CDR3 loop spans 15 amino acids. Germline CDR1 and CDR2: SGHTA and FQGNSA. V lost 5 bases and J 7 bases, leaving 20 bases between the germline ends. CDR3: CASSHGQLRSSGYTF. DNA for the CDR3: TGTGCCAGCAGCCATGGACAGTTAAGAAGTTCTGGCTACACCTTC.

V and J are TRBV11-2 and TRBJ2-5; the match to TRBD2 covers 8 bases. From germline, CDR1 is SGHAT and CDR2 FQNNGV. The CDR3 consists of 14 residues. V dropped 5 bases and J dropped 5; count of bases not matched to a gene: 7. The CDR3 protein is CASSRAGVKETQYF. CDR3 sequence (DNA): TGTGCCAGCAGCCGAGCGGGGGTTAAGGAGACCCAGTACTTC.

The V call is TRBV6-4, the J call TRBJ2-1, with 9 bases fitting TRBD2. The J segment lost 5 bases and the V segment lost 6 bases, leaving 8 bases of the junction unmatched. Germline CDR1 reads MRHNA; CDR2 reads SNTAGT. The CDR3 has 15 residues. The CDR3 nucleotides are TGTGCCAGCAGGACCCTTAGACTAGCGGACAATGAGCAGTTCTTC. This translates into CASRTLRLADNEQFF.

This clonotype occurred a few times. V is TRBV6-5 and J is TRBJ1-2; 10 nucleotides agree with TRBD1. After removal of 4 bases from V and 8 bases from J, the junction contained 4 bases not matched to a gene. Germline loops: CDR1 MNHEY, CDR2 SVGAGI. The CDR3 runs 13 residues. CDR3 coding DNA: TGTGCCAGCAGTTCGGGACAGGGGACCGGCTACACCTTC. This translates into CASSSGQGTGYTF.

V gene TRBV7-9 combines with J gene TRBJ2-7; 12 nucleotides agree with TRBD2. Germline trimming cut 4 bases from V and 4 bases from J; bases unmatched to any gene: 5. This CDR3 region has 15 residues. The germline gives CDR1 SEHNR, CDR2 FQNEAQ (reference sequence). CDR3 amino acids: CASSSRTSGAYEQYF. As DNA, the CDR3 is TGTGCCAGCAGCTCGCGGACTAGCGGGGCATACGAGCAGTACTTC.

This clonotype was observed a handful of times. This rearrangement joins TRBV20-1 to TRBJ2-1, with 11 bases lining up with TRBD2. The ends lost 2 bases at V and 8 bases at J; junction bases unmatched: 5. This CDR3 is 14 amino acids long. Looked up from germline, CDR1 is DFQATT and CDR2 is SNEGSKA (reference sequence). The CDR3 reads CSARNSGGVDEQFF. CDR3 DNA sequence: TGCAGTGCTAGAAATAGCGGGGGGGTGGATGAGCAGTTCTTC.

The sample holds many counts of this clonotype. The V and J genes are TRBV6-5 and TRBJ2-3; D is perhaps TRBD1 (6 bases). V dropped 2 bases and J dropped 4 bases, with 16 bases sitting between them. CDR1 MNHEY and CDR2 SVGAGI come from the germline V gene. CDR3 length: 16 amino acids. This CDR3 reads CASSYAIWGRPDTQYF. In DNA form, the CDR3 reads TGTGCCAGCAGTTACGCGATATGGGGGCGTCCAGATACGCAGTATTTT.

This clonotype was recorded a few times. The rearrangement joins TRBV6-6 to TRBJ1-5; 7 nucleotides align to TRBD1. The CDR3 runs 13 residues. Germline V lookup: CDR1 MNHNY, CDR2 SVGAGI (reference sequence). V shed 7 bases and J 6 bases; nucleotides not matched to a gene: 6. The CDR3 DNA is TGTGCCAGCACTATGACAGGGAGTCAGCCCCAGCATTTT. It yields the protein CASTMTGSQPQHF.

This chain uses TRBV6-5 with TRBJ2-3; D is undetermined. This CDR3 is 12 amino acids long. Germline V gene lookup returns CDR1 MNHEY and CDR2 SVGAGI. V lost 9 bases, J lost 6 bases, and 13 bases lay in between. The DNA of the CDR3 is TGTGCCAGTAAGATTGGAGAGGATACGCAGTATTTT. This sequence encodes CASKIGEDTQYF.

In this sample, this clonotype turned up many times. The chain has TRBV4-2 and TRBJ2-7; D is perhaps TRBD2 (6 bases). The germline V and J ends were trimmed by 0 bases and 4 bases, with 13 bases remaining between them. CDR1 LGHNA and CDR2 YNFKEQ come from the germline V gene. This CDR3 has 15 residues. CDR3: CASSQETPGAYEQYF. The CDR3 DNA is TGTGCCAGCAGCCAAGAGACACCGGGAGCGTACGAGCAGTACTTC.

This clonotype showed up many times. This chain joins TRBV7-3 and TRBJ2-1, with D perhaps matching TRBD2 (6 bases). Germline CDR1 and CDR2: SGHTA and FQGTGA. V gave up 5 bases and J gave up 9 bases, with 11 bases separating them. This CDR3 comprises 12 residues. The CDR3 is CASSRMGGEQFF. CDR3 nucleotide sequence: TGTGCCAGCAGCCGGATGGGGGGTGAGCAGTTCTTC.

This chain uses TRBV6-6 with TRBJ2-7, with TRBD2 identical over 11 bases. Trimming at V came to 7 bases and at J to 5 bases, leaving 4 bases not matched to a gene. CDR3 length: 13 amino acids. Germline CDR1 MNHNY, CDR2 SVGAGI (reference sequence). The chain's CDR3 is CASNSGGADEQYV. The CDR3 region has the DNA TGTGCCAGCAATAGCGGGGGGGCCGACGAGCAGTACGTC.